The 25 T cell receptor beta chains below all came from one sample that was sequenced in a study of blood T cell repertoires in COVID-19 (dated by TCRdb to 2020 to 2021). Receptors were amplified or captured by the immunoSEQ multiplex PCR assay. TCRdb took this table from immuneACCESS and kept in-frame rearrangements with V and J called. Such tables lack part of the clones; where checked against another copy, unresolved V genes explain under half of the gap, and the rest is unexplained. This sample has 300,000 or so clones in its table, and 70% to 90% of those were observed once. Approximately 3.8% of the sample belongs to the ten largest clones. Input material: peripheral blood. The source is a woman in her forties or fifties with active or convalescent COVID-19.

The gene calls are TRBV11-3 and TRBJ2-2; TRBD1 matches 8 bases. V shed 5 bases, J shed 1 base, and the junction held 3 bases outside the gene matches. The V gene's germline CDR1 is SGHNT and CDR2 YENEEA. The CDR3 consists of 15 residues. This CDR3 is CASSADRGNTGELFF. DNA of the CDR3: TGTGCCAGCAGCGCAGACAGGGGGAACACCGGGGAGCTGTTTTTT. Using reference TRBV11-3 and TRBJ2-2 for the parts outside the CDR3, the full variable domain is EAGVVQSPRYKIIEKKQPVAFWCNPISGHNTLYWYLQNLGQGPELLIRYENEEAVDDSQLPKDRFSAERLKGVDSTLKIQPAELGDSAVYLCASSADRGNTGELFFGEGSRLTVL.

V is TRBV28 and J is TRBJ1-1, with D perhaps TRBD1 (5 bases). This CDR3 spans 15 amino acids. Germline V gives CDR1 MDHEN, CDR2 SYDVKM. V lost 4 bases, J lost 3 bases, and 15 bases lay in between. The CDR3 loop reads CASSSRLKGHTEAFF. CDR3 nucleotides: TGTGCCAGCAGTTCTCGACTCAAGGGGCACACTGAAGCTTTCTTT.

The chain combines TRBV7-2 with TRBJ1-1; TRBD1 matches at 8 bases. Looked up from germline, CDR1 is SGHTA and CDR2 is FQGNSA. This CDR3 spans 15 amino acids. V dropped 2 bases and J dropped 10; count of bases not matched to a gene: 12. CDR3 in amino acids: CASSLSPGGGEGAFF. The DNA of the CDR3 is TGTGCCAGCAGCTTATCCCCAGGGGGCGGAGAGGGAGCTTTCTTT.

V usage is TRBV5-6 and J usage is TRBJ2-7, with TRBD2 matching 7 bases. CDR3 length: 15 amino acids. Germline-derived CDR1 and CDR2 are SGHDT and YYEEEE. J was trimmed by 2 bases and V by 0 bases; bases with no gene match: 5. In DNA form, the CDR3 reads TGTGCCAGCAGCTTGGTCCGGGACTACCCCTACGAGCAGTACTTC. Protein product: CASSLVRDYPYEQYF.

J is TRBJ1-2 and V is TRBV30, with D uncertain. Germline CDR1 and CDR2: GTSNPN and SVGIG (reference sequence). CDR3 length: 8 residues. CDR3 sequence (DNA): TGTGCACTCCGTGGCTACACCTTC. Protein: CALRGYTF.

The genes are TRBV18 and TRBJ1-1; 7 bases match TRBD1. V shed 4 bases and J 1 base; nucleotides not matched to a gene: 9. The CDR3 runs 16 residues. The V gene's germline CDR1 is KGHSH and CDR2 LQKENI. The CDR3 DNA follows: TGTGCCAGCTCACTGGCGGAGACAGGGTGGAACACTGAAGCTTTCTTT. This codes for CASSLAETGWNTEAFF. The variable domain in full, completed from reference TRBV18 and TRBJ1-1, reads NAGVMQNPRHLVRRRGQEARLRCSPMKGHSHVYWYRQLPEEGLKFMVYLQKENIIDESGMPKERFSAEFPKEGPSILRIQQVVRGDSAAYFCASSLAETGWNTEAFFGQGTRLTVV.

This clone has a handful of counts. CDR3 sequence reads: CSVDGTSGKYHNEQFF. The DNA for the CDR3 is TGCAGCGTTGACGGGACTAGCGGGAAATATCACAATGAGCAGTTCTTC. The chain combines TRBV29-1 with TRBJ2-1, with 13 bases fitting TRBD2. Germline V CDR1 and CDR2: SQVTM, ANQGSEA. J gave up 5 bases and V 3 bases, and 7 bases lay outside the gene matches. The CDR3 is made up of 16 amino acids.

The chain employs TRBV28 and TRBJ1-2; 8 nucleotides align to TRBD1. Germline-derived CDR1 and CDR2 are MDHEN and SYDVKM. J was trimmed by 0 bases and V by 5 bases; bases with no gene match: 8. This CDR3 is 16 amino acids long. CDR3 DNA sequence: TGTGCCAGCAGTACGACAGGGGCCCCTACTAACTATGGCTACACCTTC. It specifies CASSTTGAPTNYGYTF.

This chain joins TRBV5-1 and TRBJ2-1; 13 bases map to TRBD2. The germline V gene encodes CDR1 SGHRS and CDR2 YFSETQ. The CDR3 runs to 17 residues. J lost 7 bases, V lost 7 bases, and 14 bases had no gene match. CDR3 coding DNA: TGCGCCAGCGCCCCTTCTAGGACTAGCGGGAGTGGTAATGAGCAGTTCTTC. Amino acid sequence: CASAPSRTSGSGNEQFF.

V usage is TRBV5-1 and J usage is TRBJ1-2, with D perhaps TRBD1 (5 bases). The germline CDR1 and CDR2 sequences are SGHRS and YFSETQ. This CDR3 is built from 12 residues. V was clipped by 2 bases and J by 7 bases, with 9 bases between them. This CDR3 reads CASSLQEGGYTF. The CDR3 DNA follows: TGCGCCAGCAGCTTACAGGAGGGTGGCTACACCTTC.

This clone has only a few counts. The chain joins TRBV16 to TRBJ2-1; tentative D call: TRBD1 (6 bases). The V gene lost 4 bases and the J gene lost 4 bases, with 8 bases spanning the gap. Germline V gene lookup returns CDR1 KGHSY and CDR2 FQNENV. There are 13 residues in the CDR3. The CDR3 sequence is CASSPDRYNEQFF. CDR3 sequence (DNA): TGTGCCAGCAGCCCTGACAGGTACAATGAGCAGTTCTTC.

The chain couples TRBV2 to TRBJ1-2; TRBD1 agrees at 9 bases. With V trimmed by 8 bases and J by 7 bases, 14 bases remained unmatched. Germline CDR1 SNHLY, CDR2 FYNNEI. The CDR3 contains 15 residues. CDR3 nucleotide sequence: TGTGCCAGCCGGCCTGGGACAGGGCCCTGGGGTGGCTACACCTTC. This encodes CASRPGTGPWGGYTF.

CDR3 nucleotide sequence: TGTGCCAGCAGTCCCCCAGGGGGCACTCGCTATGGCTACACCTTC. Protein sequence: CASSPPGGTRYGYTF. This rearrangement joins TRBV27 to TRBJ1-2; 8 positions match TRBD1. J gave up 4 bases and V 5 bases, and 9 bases lay outside the gene matches. This CDR3 has 15 residues. Germline V gives CDR1 MNHEY, CDR2 SMNVEV (reference sequence).

This chain links TRBV28 with TRBJ2-1; a possible D gene is TRBD1 (5 bases). CDR1 and CDR2 from the germline V gene are MDHEN and SYDVKM. This CDR3 spans 16 amino acids. Trimming took 1 base from V and 9 from J, leaving 19 bases between them. This chain's CDR3 is CASSLLGIGVRGEQFF. DNA of the CDR3: TGTGCCAGCAGTTTATTGGGTATTGGAGTAAGGGGTGAGCAGTTCTTC.

V and J are TRBV28 and TRBJ1-4; the match to TRBD1 covers 8 bases. The trim removed 5 bases at V and 4 bases at J, leaving 12 bases unmatched. The CDR3 length is 17 residues. Germline V lookup: CDR1 MDHEN, CDR2 SYDVKM. CDR3 sequence (DNA): TGTGCCAGCAGTCCCTGGACAGGGCGCAAGCTTAATGAAAAACTGTTTTTT. As protein: CASSPWTGRKLNEKLFF.

The chain carries TRBV10-3 and TRBJ1-4; 7 bases map to TRBD1. Germline-derived CDR1 and CDR2 are ENHRY and SYGVKD. This CDR3 comprises 13 residues. V was clipped by 10 bases and J by 5 bases; unmatched bases: 7. The CDR3 region has the DNA TGTGCCACGCACCGGGACAGAAATGAAAAACTGTTTTTT. This sequence encodes CATHRDRNEKLFF.

The chain joins TRBV28 to TRBJ1-5; tentatively, D is TRBD1 (6 bases). V was cut by 2 bases and J by 6 bases, with 11 bases left in between. In germline, CDR1 is MDHEN, CDR2 SYDVKM. The CDR3 loop spans 14 amino acids. The CDR3 coding sequence is TGTGCCAGCAGTTTAGATGGGGGCGGTCAGCCCCAGCATTTT. Residues: CASSLDGGGQPQHF.

This clone was recorded a few times. The chain has TRBV2 and TRBJ1-2; the D is unclear. The CDR3 runs 12 residues. Germline-derived CDR1 and CDR2 are SNHLY and FYNNEI. With 5 bases removed from V and 4 bases from J, the gap between germline ends came to 8 bases. As DNA, the CDR3 is TGTGCCAGCAGTTCACAGAGCTATGGCTACACCTTC. Translated, it gives CASSSQSYGYTF.

The genes are TRBV10-3 and TRBJ1-1, with 8 bases lining up with TRBD1. With V trimmed by 7 bases and J by 7 bases, 8 bases remained unmatched. CDR1 and CDR2 from the germline V gene are ENHRY and SYGVKD. This CDR3 is built from 13 residues. This CDR3 is CAITMTGADEAFF. CDR3 in DNA: TGTGCCATCACCATGACAGGGGCCGATGAAGCTTTCTTT.

The chain recombines TRBV28 with TRBJ2-7, with D perhaps matching TRBD1 (7 bases). CDR1 is MDHEN and CDR2 is SYDVKM in the germline V gene. The CDR3 length is 13 residues. The V end lost 5 bases, the J end lost 3 bases, and 11 bases lay between the germline ends. The CDR3 DNA follows: TGTGCCAGCAGTGTCAGGGGGGACTACGAGCAGTACTTC. Encoded protein: CASSVRGDYEQYF.

The chain links TRBV7-2 to TRBJ2-3; TRBD2 matches 10 bases. Per germline, CDR1 SGHTA and CDR2 FQGNSA. J lost 6 bases, V lost 0 bases, and 12 bases had no gene match. The CDR3 is made up of 18 amino acids. CDR3 protein: CASSLAEWWSSGGDTQYF. The CDR3 DNA reads TGTGCCAGCAGCTTAGCGGAGTGGTGGTCTAGCGGGGGTGATACGCAGTATTTT.

This rearrangement joins TRBV19 to TRBJ2-1; 9 bases line up with TRBD2. Germline V gene data show CDR1 as LNHDA and CDR2 as SQIVND (reference sequence). V was pared by 1 base and J by 6 bases, with 13 bases of the junction left unmatched. There are 18 residues in the CDR3. This chain's CDR3 is CASSIGPIVAGVFNEQFF. CDR3 coding DNA: TGTGCCAGTAGTATAGGCCCCATCGTAGCGGGAGTTTTCAATGAGCAGTTCTTC.

The chain combines TRBV30 with TRBJ1-3; D is ambiguous. In germline, CDR1 is GTSNPN, CDR2 SVGIG (reference sequence). V was trimmed by 0 bases and J by 8 bases, leaving 8 bases between them. The CDR3 length is 12 residues. CDR3 nucleotides: TGTGCCTGGAGTGTATCCGTCTACACCATATATTTT. It encodes CAWSVSVYTIYF.

This rearrangement joins TRBV27 to TRBJ1-6; D remains unclear. In germline, CDR1 is MNHEY, CDR2 SMNVEV (reference sequence). The CDR3 runs 14 residues. Trimming left V 3 bases short and J 4 bases short, with 7 bases between. CDR3 DNA: TGTGCCAGCAGTTTTGAGGGATATAATTCACCCCTCCACTTT. Translation: CASSFEGYNSPLHF.

J is TRBJ2-3 and V is TRBV11-3, with a possible D match to TRBD2 (5 bases). The CDR3 length is 17 residues. Germline V gene lookup returns CDR1 SGHNT and CDR2 YENEEA. Trimming shortened V by 5 bases and J by 1 base, and 19 bases separated the two germline ends. The CDR3 nucleotides are TGTGCCAGCAGCCCCACCAGAGTGGAGCGGCGCACAGATACGCAGTATTTT. Protein sequence: CASSPTRVERRTDTQYF.